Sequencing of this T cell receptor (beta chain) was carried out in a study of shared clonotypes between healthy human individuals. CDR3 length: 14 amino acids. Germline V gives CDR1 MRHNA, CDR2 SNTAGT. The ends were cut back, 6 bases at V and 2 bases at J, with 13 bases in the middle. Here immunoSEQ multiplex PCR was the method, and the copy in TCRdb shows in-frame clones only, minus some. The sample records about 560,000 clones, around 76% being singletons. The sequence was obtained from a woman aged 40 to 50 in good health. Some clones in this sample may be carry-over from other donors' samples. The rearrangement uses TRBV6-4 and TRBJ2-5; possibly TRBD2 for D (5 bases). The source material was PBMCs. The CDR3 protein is CASSPDWNQETQYF. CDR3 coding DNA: TGTGCCAGCAGCCCGGACTGGAATCAAGAGACCCAGTACTTC.